This record concerns one TCR beta chain sequence. Its specificity is not known. Clones were sequenced by immunoSEQ multiplex PCR, and TCRdb holds only the in-frame ones, with some missing. Among under 150,000 clones listed, more than 75% were seen once. This CDR3 has 15 residues. In germline, CDR1 is SNHLY, CDR2 FYNNEI. V lost 8 bases and J lost 10; bases outside the gene matches: 14. This sample was taken from a study of cytomegalovirus exposure and HLA in healthy donors. Study background: It was reported in a later analysis that the same platform had been used for the 90 to 150 validation repertoires as for the approximately 670 first-cohort repertoires. Study-level points and caveats: According to a later analysis, TCR clusters from the first cohort tended to co-occur in the 120 or so validation repertoires. The study flagged some 170 TCR beta chains as cytomegalovirus-associated.

The clonotype comes from a man aged 18 to 29 in good health and CMV-seropositive. V gene TRBV2 combines with J gene TRBJ1-6; 7 nucleotides match TRBD1. Source material: PBMCs. CDR3 sequence (DNA): TGTGCCAGCGCCGGGACAGTGGGGTTCGGGTCACCCCTCCACTTT. Translated: CASAGTVGFGSPLHF.